The 26 T cell receptor beta chains reported below all come from one sample, sequenced in a study of blood T cell repertoires in COVID-19 (dated by TCRdb to 2020 to 2021). The receptor library was made with the immunoSEQ multiplex PCR assay. Here the immuneACCESS table is served through TCRdb, limited to in-frame sequences with V and J called. Missing clones are a known gap in these copies; in checked studies unresolved V genes cover under half, and the rest lacks a known reason. A total of around 300,000 clones appear in this sample, around nine tenths of them only once. The ten largest clones represent roughly 2% of the sample. The source material was PBMCs or T cells enriched from blood (not recorded which). The source is a woman aged 55-75 years in a cohort exposed to, infected with or recovered from COVID-19 (not recorded which).

The chain carries TRBV5-1 and TRBJ2-1; the match to TRBD2 covers 10 bases. The CDR3 has 16 amino acids. Germline V CDR1 and CDR2: SGHRS, YFSETQ. The V and J ends lost 6 bases and 8 bases, in that order; junction bases with no gene match: 14. CDR3 bases: TGCGCCAGCAACCCTCGCGGGAGCGGGAGGGAGGATGAGCAGTTCTTC. This sequence encodes CASNPRGSGREDEQFF.

The genes are TRBV19 and TRBJ2-7; tentative D call: TRBD1 (5 bases). The V gene's germline CDR1 is LNHDA and CDR2 SQIVND (reference sequence). Trimming took off 3 bases at V and 2 bases at J, with 8 bases between the two ends. The CDR3 extends over 13 amino acids. Written as DNA, the CDR3 is TGTGCCAGTAGTATTGACAGAACCTACGAGCAGTACTTC. It encodes CASSIDRTYEQYF.

The rearrangement joins TRBV5-1 to TRBJ1-1; perhaps TRBD1 as D (6 bases). There are 13 residues in the CDR3. CDR1 and CDR2 from the germline V gene are SGHRS and YFSETQ. Between the trimmed V and J ends, which lost 4 bases and 11 bases, there was a span of 18 bases. The CDR3: CASSPITGLGAFF. In DNA, the CDR3 is TGCGCCAGCAGCCCTATTACAGGGTTGGGCGCTTTCTTT.

V gene TRBV13 combines with J gene TRBJ2-3; TRBD1 is a possible D gene (6 bases). There are 14 residues in the CDR3. Germline CDR1 reads PRHDT; CDR2 reads FYEKMQ (reference sequence). V lost 0 bases, J lost 6 bases, and 10 bases lay in between. DNA of the CDR3: TGTGCCAGCAGCTTAGGTCAGGGGACGGATACGCAGTATTTT. Its protein product is CASSLGQGTDTQYF.

The chain joins TRBV27 to TRBJ2-3; 7 nucleotides line up with TRBD2. The CDR3 spans 15 residues. The V segment lost 4 bases and the J segment 1 base; nucleotides outside the gene matches: 5. Germline CDR1 and CDR2: MNHEY and SMNVEV (reference sequence). The CDR3 sequence is CASSSVGRGTDTQYF. For the CDR3, the DNA is TGTGCCAGCAGTTCAGTAGGGAGGGGCACAGATACGCAGTATTTT.

There are a few counts of this clone. The CDR3 here is CASSLRGSQGYTF. CDR3 nucleotides: TGTGCCAGCAGCCTCAGGGGCTCTCAGGGCTACACCTTC. The genes are TRBV28 and TRBJ1-2, with D possibly TRBD1 on 6 matching bases. Germline CDR1 MDHEN, CDR2 SYDVKM. This CDR3 has 13 amino acids. Between the trimmed V and J ends, which lost 6 bases and 8 bases, there was a span of 16 bases.

This sequence joins TRBV28 and TRBJ1-4, with D hard to call. Germline V gives CDR1 MDHEN, CDR2 SYDVKM. Trimming left V 5 bases short and J 8 bases short, with 12 bases between. CDR3 length equals 13 residues. CDR3 sequence: CASSGEVDEKLFF. The CDR3 DNA sequence: TGTGCCAGCAGTGGAGAGGTTGACGAAAAACTGTTTTTT.

This chain links TRBV30 with TRBJ2-7, with D tentatively TRBD2 (5 bases). CDR1 is GTSNPN, CDR2 SVGIG, per germline (reference sequence). The CDR3 loop spans 15 amino acids. V gave up 3 bases and J gave up 0 bases, with 15 bases separating them. CDR3 sequence (DNA): TGTGCCTGGAGGGGAGTCGGGTTCTCCTCCTACGAGCAGTACTTC. Amino acid sequence: CAWRGVGFSSYEQYF.

This chain uses TRBV9 with TRBJ1-6, with D uncertain. This CDR3 spans 14 amino acids. Germline V CDR1 and CDR2: SGDLS, YYNGEE. Trimming removed 0 bases at V and 14 bases at J, with 15 bases between. The CDR3 DNA reads as TGTGCCAGCAGCGTAGCTGAAGCGCGTCATGCCCTCCACTTT. As protein: CASSVAEARHALHF.

The rearrangement uses TRBV28 and TRBJ2-3; TRBD1 agrees at 8 bases. CDR1 is MDHEN and CDR2 is SYDVKM in the germline V gene. Trimming took 5 bases from V and 3 from J; bases not matched to a gene: 7. There are 15 residues in the CDR3. Here the CDR3 DNA reads TGTGCCAGCAGTCGTGACAGGGGAGGAACAGATACGCAGTATTTT. Encoded protein: CASSRDRGGTDTQYF.

On this clone: The sample contains more than one DNA sequence encoding this CDR3. The rearrangement uses TRBV6-1 and TRBJ2-7; D gene ambiguous. The CDR3 is made up of 12 amino acids. In germline, CDR1 is MNHNS, CDR2 SASEGT. Trimming removed 3 bases at V and 2 bases at J, with 5 bases between. CDR3 in DNA: TGTGCCAGCAGTGACCAAACCTACGAGCAGTACTTC. As protein: CASSDQTYEQYF.

To note about this clone: At one end, the junction sequence differs from germline, possibly due to a read error. This chain uses TRBV27 with TRBJ2-3; 10 bases are shared with TRBD2. CDR3 size: 11 residues. The germline CDR1 and CDR2 sequences are MNHEY and SMNVEV (reference sequence). The CDR3 region has the DNA TGCTCTAGCGGGAGATTAGATACGCAGTATTTT. Translating it yields CSSGRLDTQYF.

This clone was recorded once. The rearrangement joins TRBV5-6 to TRBJ2-2; 7 bases agree with TRBD1. Germline V CDR1 and CDR2: SGHDT, YYEEEE. V gave up 0 bases and J gave up 5 bases; unmatched junction bases: 1. This CDR3 is 14 amino acids long. The CDR3 bases are TGTGCCAGCAGCTTGGCACAGGGGACCGGGGAGCTGTTTTTT. The encoded protein is CASSLAQGTGELFF.

The chain couples TRBV2 to TRBJ1-5; D is possibly TRBD1 (6 bases). From germline, CDR1 is SNHLY and CDR2 FYNNEI. The CDR3 contains 15 residues. V lost 6 bases to trimming and J lost 3 bases, with 15 bases between them. The CDR3 bases are TGTGCCAGCAGGGGGCGGACAGCTAACAATCAGCCCCAGCATTTT. The encoded protein is CASRGRTANNQPQHF.

CDR3 sequence reads: CASSQHYEAFF. The CDR3 coding sequence is TGTGCCAGCAGCCAACACTATGAAGCTTTCTTT. This rearrangement joins TRBV11-2 to TRBJ1-1; no clear D. Germline V gene data show CDR1 as SGHAT and CDR2 as FQNNGV. The V and J ends lost 5 bases and 7 bases respectively, with 8 bases between them. The CDR3 loop spans 11 amino acids. The entire variable domain, with the rest obtained from reference TRBV11-2 and TRBJ1-1, is as follows: EAGVAQSPRYKIIEKRQSVAFWCNPISGHATLYWYQQILGQGPKLLIQFQNNGVVDDSQLPKDRFSAERLKGVDSTLKIQPAKLEDSAVYLCASSQHYEAFFGQGTRLTVV.

The chain couples TRBV28 to TRBJ1-5, with unresolved D. The CDR3 length is 13 residues. Per germline, CDR1 MDHEN and CDR2 SYDVKM. The V and J ends lost 5 bases and 6 bases respectively, with 11 bases between them. The DNA of the CDR3 is TGTGCCAGCAGTCATAATACTGGTCAGCCCCAGCATTTT. It codes for CASSHNTGQPQHF.

The chain combines TRBV3-1 (or the pseudogene TRBV3-2) with TRBJ2-3; 9 positions agree with TRBD2. The J segment lost 2 bases and the V segment lost 4 bases, leaving 7 bases of the junction unmatched. CDR1 is LGHDT, CDR2 YNNKEL, per germline (reference sequence). CDR3 size: 16 residues. The CDR3 sequence is CASSPDSGSATDTQYF. The CDR3 DNA reads TGTGCCAGCAGCCCCGATAGCGGGAGCGCCACAGATACGCAGTATTTT.

In its sample, this clone was seen once. The rearrangement joins TRBV2 to TRBJ2-7; 9 bases are a match to TRBD2. CDR3 length equals 14 residues. The junction had 11 bases not matched to a gene; V was cut back by 2 bases and J by 12 bases. From germline, CDR1 is SNHLY and CDR2 FYNNEI. DNA of the CDR3: TGTGCCAGCAGTGAATTTATCCTAGCGGGGCATTGGTACTTC. It is translated as CASSEFILAGHWYF.

The rearrangement joins TRBV20-1 to TRBJ1-3; weak D call: TRBD1 (5 bases). Trimming left V 3 bases short and J 0 bases short, with 12 bases between. CDR1 and CDR2 (germline): DFQATT, SNEGSKA (reference sequence). This CDR3 has 15 amino acids. DNA of the CDR3: TGCAGTGCTAGTCAGCTAGGGGACTCTGGAAACACCATATATTTT. Translation: CSASQLGDSGNTIYF.

This clone showed up just a few times. V usage is TRBV3-1 (or the pseudogene TRBV3-2) and J usage is TRBJ2-1; the D is unclear. The V and J ends lost 3 bases and 0 bases respectively, with 9 bases between them. The CDR3 is made up of 15 amino acids. Germline CDR1 and CDR2: LGHDT and YNNKEL (reference sequence). The DNA for the CDR3 is TGTGCCAGCAGCCAGTCCCCCCGCTCCTACAATGAGCAGTTCTTC. Amino acid sequence: CASSQSPRSYNEQFF.

The J gene is TRBJ2-2, the V gene TRBV10-1; weak D call: TRBD1 (5 bases). V lost 2 bases to trimming and J lost 7 bases, with 8 bases between them. The CDR3 is 13 amino acids. CDR1 is WNHNN, CDR2 SYGVQD, per germline (reference sequence). CDR3 in DNA: TGCGCCAGCAGTGAGGGGGCGTACGGGGAGCTGTTTTTT. Amino acids: CASSEGAYGELFF.

The J gene is TRBJ2-2, the V gene TRBV10-1; D is uncertain. The germline V and J ends were trimmed by 6 bases and 0 bases, with 8 bases remaining between them. This CDR3 contains 14 residues. Germline CDR1 is WNHNN and CDR2 is SYGVQD (reference sequence). CDR3 sequence reads: CASRLDSNTGELFF. The CDR3 DNA follows: TGCGCCAGCAGACTCGACTCGAACACCGGGGAGCTGTTTTTT.

This clone was observed a single time. The rearrangement uses TRBV19 and TRBJ2-7, with 12 positions matching TRBD2. V shed 4 bases, J shed 5 bases, and the junction held 9 bases outside the gene matches. CDR1 is LNHDA, CDR2 SQIVND, per germline (reference sequence). CDR3 length: 16 amino acids. The CDR3 loop is CASSRSALAGGNEQYF. The CDR3 bases are TGTGCCAGTAGTAGGTCGGCCCTAGCGGGAGGGAACGAGCAGTACTTC.

The table lists this clone with a count of one. This specimen includes other DNA sequences encoding the same CDR3. The rearrangement joins TRBV7-3 to TRBJ2-2; the match to TRBD2 covers 7 bases. With V trimmed by 2 bases and J by 6 bases, 6 bases remained unmatched. Looked up from germline, CDR1 is SGHTA and CDR2 is FQGTGA. The CDR3 sequence is 15 residues long. The CDR3 region has the DNA TGTGCCAGCAGCTTATACCTGGGGGGGGCCGGGGAGCTGTTTTTT. It is translated as CASSLYLGGAGELFF. Based on the CDR3 plus reference TRBV7-3 and TRBJ2-2, the full variable domain is GAGVSQTPSNKVTEKGKYVELRCDPISGHTALYWYRQSLGQGPEFLIYFQGTGAADDSGLPNDRFFAVRPEGSVSTLKIQRTERGDSAVYLCASSLYLGGAGELFFGEGSRLTVL.

The genes are TRBV14 and TRBJ2-4, with 11 bases lining up with TRBD2. CDR3 size: 19 residues. The ends lost 2 bases at V and 1 base at J; junction bases unmatched: 10. Germline loops: CDR1 SGHDN, CDR2 FVKESK. CDR3 loop: CASSQQFGIAGGAKNIQYF. CDR3 bases: TGTGCCAGCAGCCAACAATTCGGGATAGCGGGAGGGGCCAAAAACATTCAGTACTTC.

The chain has TRBV5-1 and TRBJ2-1, with TRBD1 matching over 7 bases. This CDR3 has 14 residues. Trimming at V came to 3 bases and at J to 7 bases, leaving 7 bases not matched to a gene. Germline-derived CDR1 and CDR2 are SGHRS and YFSETQ. CDR3 nucleotides: TGCGCCAGCAGCTCGACAGGGTCCTTGAATGAGCAGTTCTTC. As protein: CASSSTGSLNEQFF. Filled out from reference TRBV5-1 and TRBJ2-1, the complete variable domain reads KAGVTQTPRYLIKTRGQQVTLSCSPISGHRSVSWYQQTPGQGLQFLFEYFSETQRNKGNFPGRFSGRQFSNSRSEMNVSTLELGDSALYLCASSSTGSLNEQFFGPGTRLTVL.